This paragraph reports one TCR beta chain. The table came from immunoSEQ multiplex PCR; TCRdb's copy has only in-frame clones and leaves some out. The sample shows roughly 4,800 clones, 76% of them seen only once. Starting 14 to 28 days after autologous transplant, ipilimumab 1 mg/kg was given. Patients received nivolumab 3 mg/kg at weeks 1, 4, 7, 10, then fortnightly to week 26. This record belongs to a study of ipilimumab plus nivolumab after autologous stem cell transplantation. Study-wide background: Myeloma cases were transplant-naive high-risk or relapsed within 3 years post first autologous transplant.

Sequenced material: PBMCs, taken in a trial of ipilimumab plus nivolumab as post-transplant consolidation. The sequence came from a male donor with multiple myeloma.

The CDR3 coding sequence is TGTGCCAGCAGCCTGATGGGACAGACAGCCAAAAACATTCAGTACTTC. Amino acid sequence: CASSLMGQTAKNIQYF. The chain joins TRBV5-4 to TRBJ2-4, with TRBD1 matching over 7 bases. The CDR3 extends over 16 amino acids. V was pared by 4 bases and J by 0 bases, with 7 bases of the junction left unmatched. Germline V CDR1 and CDR2: SGHNT, YYREEE (reference sequence).